This T cell receptor beta chain was recorded in a study of cytomegalovirus exposure and HLA in healthy donors. In the PCR, 60 Vbeta and 13 Jbeta primers were used. The table came from immunoSEQ multiplex PCR; TCRdb's copy has only in-frame clones and leaves some out. The table has about 190,000 clones, around 82% seen once. The CDR3 runs to 15 residues. Losses at the gene ends were 3 bases for V and 4 bases for J; bases not matched to a gene: 6. CDR1 and CDR2 (germline): SGHVS, FQNEAQ. V is TRBV7-8 and J is TRBJ1-5, with TRBD1 identical over 7 bases. The source is a boy aged 5-17 years in good health and CMV-seronegative. The sample comprised PBMCs. Here the CDR3 DNA reads TGTGCCAGCAGCTTCTTGACAGGGTTGAATCAGCCCCAGCATTTT. This encodes CASSFLTGLNQPQHF.